The following is a T cell receptor (beta chain) sequence with its context. The data were taken from a study of T cell changes during pregnancy in multiple sclerosis. TCRdb's copy holds only in-frame clones and misses some; the assay was immunoSEQ multiplex PCR. The sample lists tens of thousands of clones, 85% to 95% occurring once. Germline loops: CDR1 SGHRS, CDR2 YFSETQ. This CDR3 region has 14 residues. J gave up 5 bases and V 4 bases, and 4 bases lay outside the gene matches. The sample in question was CD4+ T cells from peripheral blood mononuclear cells, obtained in the second trimester of pregnancy. This receptor was identified in a female donor with multiple sclerosis, enrolled in a pregnancy study. The V gene is TRBV5-1, the J gene TRBJ2-5, with TRBD1 identical over 11 bases. CDR3 loop: CASSRTGGMETQYF. CDR3 nucleotide sequence: TGCGCCAGCAGCCGGACAGGGGGCATGGAGACCCAGTACTTC.